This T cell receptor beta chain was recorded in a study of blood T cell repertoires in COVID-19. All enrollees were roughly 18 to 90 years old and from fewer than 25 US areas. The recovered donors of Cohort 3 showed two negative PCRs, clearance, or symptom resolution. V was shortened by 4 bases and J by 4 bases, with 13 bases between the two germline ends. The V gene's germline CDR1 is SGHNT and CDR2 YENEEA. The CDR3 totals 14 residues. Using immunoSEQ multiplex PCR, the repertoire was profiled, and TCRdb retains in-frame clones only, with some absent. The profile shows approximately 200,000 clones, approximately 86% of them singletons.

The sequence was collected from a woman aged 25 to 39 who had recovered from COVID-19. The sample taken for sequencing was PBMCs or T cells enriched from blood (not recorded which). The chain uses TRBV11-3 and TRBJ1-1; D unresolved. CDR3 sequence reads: CASSSLAGTTEAFF. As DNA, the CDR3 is TGTGCCAGCAGCTCCTTAGCGGGTACCACTGAAGCTTTCTTT.